Below, 3 T cell receptor beta chains from the same sample are listed, as sequenced in a study of Ad26.COV2.S vaccination and SARS-CoV-2 variants. Indicated treatment: 19 received Ad26.COV2.S at low or high dose, single or two shots; about 5 received placebo; per-sample allocation not given. Day 63 after the first vaccine or placebo injection was the time point for sampling. Only in-frame clones appear in the TCRdb table, and some are missing; sequencing was by immunoSEQ multiplex PCR. The sample lists over 250,000 clones; 70% to 90% were seen once. The sample was peripheral blood, taken in a trial of Ad26.COV2.S vaccine versus placebo. The receptor source for this set is a person between 18 and 65 years old who received the Ad26.COV2.S COVID-19 vaccine or a placebo.

The V gene is TRBV15, the J gene TRBJ2-2, with 7 bases matching TRBD1. Per germline, CDR1 LNHNV and CDR2 YYDKDF (reference sequence). V was clipped by 4 bases and J by 3 bases; unmatched bases: 5. The CDR3 covers 15 residues. CDR3: CATSITGTDTGELFF. In nucleotides, the CDR3 is TGTGCCACCAGCATTACCGGGACAGACACCGGGGAGCTGTTTTTT.

The rearrangement uses TRBV30 and TRBJ2-7; 9 nucleotides line up with TRBD2. The CDR3 is 13 residues long. CDR1 and CDR2 from the germline V gene are GTSNPN and SVGIG (reference sequence). With 2 bases clipped from V and 3 bases from J, the junction kept 2 bases outside the gene matches. This chain's CDR3 is CAWSLSGGYEQYF. CDR3 in DNA: TGTGCCTGGAGTCTTAGCGGGGGCTACGAGCAGTACTTC. Filled out from reference TRBV30 and TRBJ2-7, the complete variable domain reads SQTIHQWPATLVQPVGSPLSLECTVEGTSNPNLYWYRQAAGRGLQLLFYSVGIGQISSEVPQNLSASRPQDRQFILSSKKLLLSDSGFYLCAWSLSGGYEQYFGPGTRLTVT.

This rearrangement joins TRBV27 to TRBJ2-2, with TRBD2 identical over 13 bases. The V and J ends lost 4 bases and 0 bases, in that order; junction bases with no gene match: 2. CDR1 and CDR2 from the germline V gene are MNHEY and SMNVEV (reference sequence). The CDR3 is 17 amino acids. In nucleotides, the CDR3 is TGTGCCAGCAGTTGGACTAGCGGGAGAGCGAACACCGGGGAGCTGTTTTTT. This encodes CASSWTSGRANTGELFF.